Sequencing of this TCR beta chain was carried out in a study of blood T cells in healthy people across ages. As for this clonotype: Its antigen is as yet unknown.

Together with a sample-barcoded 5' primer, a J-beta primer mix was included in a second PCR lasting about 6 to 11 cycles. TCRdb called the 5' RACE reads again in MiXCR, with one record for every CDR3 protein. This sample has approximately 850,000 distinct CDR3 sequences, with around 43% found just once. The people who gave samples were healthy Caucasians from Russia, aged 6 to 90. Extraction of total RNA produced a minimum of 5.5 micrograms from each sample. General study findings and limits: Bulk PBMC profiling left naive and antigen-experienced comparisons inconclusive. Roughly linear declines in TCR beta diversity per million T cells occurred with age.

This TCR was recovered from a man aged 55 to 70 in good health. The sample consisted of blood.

The CDR3 DNA is TGTGCCAGCAGCCCCGGGACAGGGGGCCAGCAGTACTTC. Amino acids: CASSPGTGGQQYF. V usage is TRBV3-1 and J usage is TRBJ2-5; TRBD1 matches 12 bases. V was pared by 4 bases and J by 11 bases, with 5 bases of the junction left unmatched. Germline V gene lookup returns CDR1 LGHDT and CDR2 YNNKEL (reference sequence). CDR3 length: 13 amino acids.